Listed below are T cell receptor beta chains from one sample, sequenced in a study of blood T cell repertoires in COVID-19. Libraries were prepared by immunoSEQ multiplex PCR; TCRdb keeps only in-frame clonotypes and omits some of them. The repertoire holds roughly 200,000 clones, with about 82% as singletons. Material for sequencing was PBMCs or T cells enriched from blood (not recorded which). These receptors originate from a man between 40 and 49 years old with acute COVID-19. Each CDR3 is given with its conserved first and last residue. Each record gives: V gene, CDR3 protein.

v_gene: TRBV28
CDR3aa: CASNPGNSNQPQHF

v_gene: TRBV27
CDR3aa: CASSNTGDDWNTEAFF

v_gene: TRBV5-8
CDR3aa: CASSRSITTGQREKLFF

v_gene: TRBV30
CDR3aa: CAWSVTGKSYEQYF

v_gene: TRBV7-9
CDR3aa: CASSSSDSRNQPQHF

v_gene: TRBV12-3/TRBV12-4
CDR3aa: CASSFLGAGEQYF

v_gene: TRBV18
CDR3aa: CASSQLAGGPDTQYF

v_gene: TRBV2
CDR3aa: CASSSVFGDIQYF

v_gene: TRBV18
CDR3aa: CASSPRLQETQYF

v_gene: TRBV15
CDR3aa: CATSRGQGYEQFF

v_gene: TRBV28
CDR3aa: CASSDRTGGGQPQHF

v_gene: TRBV2
CDR3aa: CASSAGNTGELFF

v_gene: TRBV30
CDR3aa: CACGLNEKLFF

v_gene: TRBV19
CDR3aa: CASSIGTRGLAARTDTQYF

v_gene: TRBV5-1
CDR3aa: CASTWGHSTGELFF

v_gene: TRBV7-2
CDR3aa: CASSAGRSNQPQHF

v_gene: TRBV9
CDR3aa: CASSVAGVSTGELFF

v_gene: TRBV9
CDR3aa: CASSFTALGANVLTF

v_gene: TRBV7-9
CDR3aa: CASSFGQSIVQETQYF

v_gene: TRBV27
CDR3aa: CASSSLTLVGDQPQHF

v_gene: TRBV5-4
CDR3aa: CASSSRLAGGNEQFF

v_gene: TRBV6-1
CDR3aa: CASSELTSGLSYEQYF

v_gene: TRBV7-9
CDR3aa: CASSHRGTEAFF

v_gene: TRBV3-1/TRBV3-2
CDR3aa: CASSHVTSGGDYEQYF

v_gene: TRBV28
CDR3aa: CASSLPPGQGMYEQYF

v_gene: TRBV27
CDR3aa: CASTTGQQNAGELFF

v_gene: TRBV5-4
CDR3aa: CASSLGGSSYEQYF

v_gene: TRBV10-1
CDR3aa: CASSEQAQETQYF

v_gene: TRBV4-1
CDR3aa: CASSQVGLARSHEQYF